Shown below are 27 T cell receptor beta chains from a single sample sequenced in a study of blood T cells in healthy people across ages. Primed by a sample-barcoded 5' primer and a J-beta primer mix, a second PCR proceeded for roughly 6 to 12 cycles. TCRdb processed the 5' RACE reads anew with MiXCR; each CDR3 protein has one entry. The table shows roughly 1,000,000 distinct CDR3 sequences, with around 25% occurring only once. The data also belong to a second study, concerning T cells of mothers and their children.

The sample was blood. The receptor set was obtained from a girl under 10 years old in good health.

This clonotype was seen only a few times. This chain links TRBV28 with TRBJ1-1; TRBD1 might be the D (5 bases). Germline values: CDR1 MDHEN, CDR2 SYDVKM. The CDR3 loop spans 15 amino acids. Trimming took off 4 bases at V and 0 bases at J, with 12 bases between the two ends. The chain's CDR3 is CASSWGGSMNTEAFF. Written as DNA, the CDR3 is TGTGCCAGCAGTTGGGGGGGATCCATGAACACTGAAGCTTTCTTT.

This clonotype was seen only a few times. The chain has TRBV29-1 and TRBJ2-7; no firm D call. Trimming took off 5 bases at V and 3 bases at J, with 17 bases between the two ends. This CDR3 is built from 14 residues. Germline CDR1 and CDR2: SQVTM and ANQGSEA. The CDR3 loop is CSVTIVGQRYEQYF. Here the CDR3 DNA reads TGCAGCGTTACTATAGTGGGCCAACGCTACGAGCAGTACTTC.

This clonotype was observed a handful of times. The V and J genes are TRBV5-1 and TRBJ2-5; TRBD1 or TRBD2 may be the D gene (5 bases each). The J call could be wrong; TRBJ2-7 is a better fit for the DNA end. The CDR3 is made up of 13 amino acids. Looked up from germline, CDR1 is SGHRS and CDR2 is YFSETQ. CDR3 DNA: TGCGCCAGCAGCTGGGGACCTCTCTACGAGCAGTACTTC. Protein sequence: CASSWGPLYEQYF.

This chain connects TRBV7-9 to TRBJ1-6; 7 positions agree with TRBD1. V trimming: 10 bases; J trimming: 5 bases; junction bases outside the gene matches: 5. The CDR3 consists of 13 residues. Germline V CDR1 and CDR2: SEHNR, FQNEAQ (reference sequence). DNA for the CDR3: TGTGCCACCCGGGGACAGAATAATTCACCCCTCCACTTT. Encoded protein: CATRGQNNSPLHF.

This clonotype appeared a few times. At one boundary the junction diverges from the germline segment, which might be a read error. The CDR3 bases are TGCGCCAGCAGCGTGGGACTAGCGGGAAACAATGAGCAGTCCTTC. Its translation: CASSVGLAGNNEQSF. The chain joins TRBV4-1 to TRBJ2-7; 13 positions agree with TRBD2. The CDR3 has 15 amino acids. The V gene's germline CDR1 is MGHRA and CDR2 YSYEKL.

This clonotype has a handful of counts. The rearrangement links TRBV15 to TRBJ2-5; 7 bases line up with TRBD1. This CDR3 contains 17 residues. The V and J ends lost 0 bases and 2 bases, in that order; junction bases with no gene match: 9. The germline V gene encodes CDR1 LNHNV and CDR2 YYDKDF (reference sequence). CDR3 DNA: TGTGCCACCAGCAGAGATTCGGGCAAGGACAGGCAAGAGACCCAGTACTTC. Its translation: CATSRDSGKDRQETQYF.

The chain joins TRBV4-1 to TRBJ2-7, with D perhaps matching TRBD1 or TRBD2 (5 bases each). V was cut by 1 base and J by 5 bases, with 24 bases left in between. The CDR3 runs 18 residues. Germline V CDR1 and CDR2: MGHRA, YSYEKL. CDR3 loop: CASSQVGLMGESQDEQYF. The CDR3 bases are TGCGCCAGCAGCCAAGTCGGTCTTATGGGGGAGTCTCAGGACGAGCAGTACTTC.

This sequence joins TRBV20-1 and TRBJ2-4; D might be TRBD1 or TRBD2, each matching 6 bases. V was trimmed by 0 bases and J by 9 bases, leaving 24 bases between them. CDR1 DFQATT and CDR2 SNEGSKA come from the germline V gene (reference sequence). The CDR3 covers 17 residues. The CDR3 reads CSARDRDIGGHSSIQYF. The CDR3 DNA sequence: TGCAGTGCTAGAGATCGGGACATCGGGGGACATAGTTCCATTCAGTACTTC.

Only a few counts were recorded for this clonotype. The chain links TRBV4-3 to TRBJ2-3; D tentatively fits TRBD1 or TRBD2 (5 bases each). The CDR3 runs to 16 residues. Trimming cost V 0 bases and J 6 bases, with 16 bases left between them. Germline V gene data show CDR1 as LGHNA and CDR2 as YSLEER. The CDR3 DNA reads TGCGCCAGCAGCCAAGATGAGGGGTTGGTCAGGGATACGCAGTATTTT. This gives the protein CASSQDEGLVRDTQYF.

The gene calls are TRBV7-9 and TRBJ2-5; D may be TRBD2 (5 bases). V shed 3 bases and J shed 3 bases, with 8 bases lying between them. Germline values: CDR1 SEHNR, CDR2 FQNEAQ (reference sequence). This CDR3 is built from 13 residues. CDR3 region: CASSFAAEETQYF. As DNA, the CDR3 is TGTGCCAGCAGCTTCGCAGCGGAAGAGACCCAGTACTTC.

Only a few counts were recorded for this clonotype. The chain joins TRBV7-2 to TRBJ2-5; 8 nucleotides line up with TRBD2. Germline CDR1 SGHTA, CDR2 FQGNSA. The CDR3 covers 15 residues. Trimming at V came to 4 bases and at J to 5 bases, leaving 9 bases not matched to a gene. CDR3 DNA: TGTGCCAGCAGCTCCGTCGGGGGGGGGCCCGAGACCCAGTACTTC. It encodes CASSSVGGGPETQYF.

This clonotype was counted between two and nine times. V and J are TRBV29-1 and TRBJ2-3; D unclear. Germline V gene lookup returns CDR1 SQVTM and CDR2 ANQGSEA. The CDR3 has 12 amino acids. With 6 bases removed from V and 1 base from J, the gap between germline ends came to 8 bases. CDR3 coding DNA: TGCAGCGTCCCTAAGGGCACAGATACGCAGTATTTT. This codes for CSVPKGTDTQYF.

The genes are TRBV21-1 and TRBJ2-7; TRBD1 was called by the table and not checked on the DNA. TRBV21-1 is a pseudogene locus. CDR3 length: 16 residues. CDR3 residues: CASSVTSVPRGDEQYF. For the CDR3, the DNA is TGTGCCAGCAGCGTCACGTCCGTCCCCCGGGGGGACGAGCAGTACTTC.

The J gene is TRBJ2-7, the V gene TRBV7-2, with D tentatively TRBD1 or TRBD2 (5 bases each). CDR1 is SGHTA and CDR2 is FQGNSA in the germline V gene. The length of the CDR3 is 14 residues. V gave up 1 base and J gave up 6 bases, with 13 bases separating them. The CDR3: CASSLEGTASEQYF. CDR3 nucleotides: TGTGCCAGCAGCTTAGAGGGGACGGCGAGCGAGCAGTACTTC. Full variable domain (remainder filled in from reference TRBV7-2 and TRBJ2-7): GAGVSQSPSNKVTEKGKDVELRCDPISGHTALYWYRQSLGQGLEFLIYFQGNSAPDKSGLPSDRFSAERTGGSVSTLTIQRTQQEDSAVYLCASSLEGTASEQYFGPGTRLTVT.

This clonotype was picked up a small number of times. The chain has TRBV7-2 and TRBJ1-2; 10 positions match TRBD1. This CDR3 has 16 amino acids. The junction had 11 bases not matched to a gene; V was cut back by 6 bases and J by 4 bases. Per the germline V gene, CDR1 is SGHTA and CDR2 is FQGNSA. CDR3 nucleotides: TGTGCCAGCAGTCCCGTGACAGGGGGCTCACTCTATGGCTACACCTTC. Translating it yields CASSPVTGGSLYGYTF.

This CDR3 is CASSLDSVSYEQYF. The DNA for the CDR3 is TGTGCCAGCAGCTTGGATTCAGTCTCCTACGAGCAGTACTTC. J is TRBJ2-5 and V is TRBV5-6; D remains ambiguous. With the DNA end fitting TRBJ2-7 better, the J assignment may be wrong. The germline V gene encodes CDR1 SGHDT and CDR2 YYEEEE. The CDR3 has 14 residues.

This clonotype was counted only a few times. This chain joins TRBV7-8 and TRBJ2-2; tentatively, D is TRBD1 or TRBD2 (5 bases each). Germline CDR1 is SGHVS and CDR2 is FQNEAQ. Between the trimmed V and J ends, which lost 1 base and 4 bases, there was a span of 13 bases. The CDR3 length is 16 residues. The CDR3 spells CASSLVTGTATGELFF. CDR3 nucleotide sequence: TGTGCCAGCAGCTTAGTAACGGGGACGGCCACCGGGGAGCTGTTTTTT.

CDR3 sequence (DNA): TGCAGCGTCCGACAGGGTGGAACCGGGGCCAACGTCCTGACTTTC. Protein: CSVRQGGTGANVLTF. The chain carries TRBV29-1 and TRBJ2-6; TRBD1 matches 7 bases. In germline, CDR1 is SQVTM, CDR2 ANQGSEA. The V segment lost 6 bases and the J segment 4 bases; nucleotides outside the gene matches: 9. The CDR3 sequence is 15 residues long.

The rearrangement uses TRBV20-1 and TRBJ2-5, with 8 positions matching TRBD1. The J call is doubtful: the DNA matches TRBJ2-7 better. The CDR3 loop spans 14 amino acids. CDR1 is DFQATT, CDR2 SNEGSKA, per germline (reference sequence). The CDR3 loop is CSASGRGRLDEQYF. The CDR3 DNA reads as TGCAGTGCTAGTGGCAGGGGGCGTCTCGACGAGCAGTACTTC.

This clonotype appeared once. The chain carries TRBV20-1 and TRBJ2-1; no firm D call. The ends were cut back, 3 bases at V and 5 bases at J, with 5 bases in the middle. CDR1 is DFQATT and CDR2 is SNEGSKA in the germline V gene (reference sequence). The CDR3 sequence is 11 residues long. CDR3 protein: CSARTNNEQFF. The CDR3, as DNA: TGCAGTGCTAGGACCAACAATGAGCAGTTCTTC.

The chain joins TRBV4-3 to TRBJ2-7; D possibly uses TRBD1 or TRBD2 (5 bases each). The germline V gene encodes CDR1 LGHNA and CDR2 YSLEER. There are 15 residues in the CDR3. The V and J ends lost 0 bases and 3 bases respectively, with 12 bases between them. CDR3 DNA sequence: TGCGCCAGCAGCCAAGACAGGGAGCTCTTCTACGAGCAGTACTTC. This codes for CASSQDRELFYEQYF.

The chain uses TRBV3-1 and TRBJ2-1, with TRBD2 identical over 8 bases. Germline-derived CDR1 and CDR2 are LGHDT and YNNKEL (reference sequence). The CDR3 is 12 residues long. V trimming: 5 bases; J trimming: 10 bases; junction bases outside the gene matches: 4. CDR3 protein: CASSYPSGEQFF. In nucleotides, the CDR3 is TGTGCCAGCAGCTACCCTAGCGGGGAGCAGTTCTTC.

V and J are TRBV2 and TRBJ1-1, with D unresolved. The ends were cut back, 2 bases at V and 7 bases at J, with 8 bases in the middle. CDR1 and CDR2 from the germline V gene are SNHLY and FYNNEI. This CDR3 is 12 amino acids long. The CDR3 sequence: CASSELTLEAFF. In DNA form, the CDR3 reads TGTGCCAGCAGTGAATTGACACTTGAAGCTTTCTTT.

The chain uses TRBV20-1 and TRBJ2-1; D is uncertain. Germline values: CDR1 DFQATT, CDR2 SNEGSKA (reference sequence). The CDR3 length is 14 residues. V was cut by 0 bases and J by 6 bases, with 12 bases left in between. The chain's CDR3 is CSARDRARINEQFF. CDR3 coding DNA: TGCAGTGCTAGAGATCGGGCTAGGATCAATGAGCAGTTCTTC.

V usage is TRBV11-1 and J usage is TRBJ2-2; the match to TRBD2 covers 10 bases. V shed 5 bases, J shed 2 bases, and the junction held 26 bases outside the gene matches. Germline V gives CDR1 SGHAT, CDR2 FQDESV (reference sequence). The CDR3 has 23 amino acids. CDR3 sequence: CASSTQTGAEGASGSANTGELFF. The CDR3 DNA is TGTGCCAGCAGCACACAGACAGGGGCAGAGGGGGCTAGCGGGAGTGCAAACACCGGGGAGCTGTTTTTT.

This rearrangement joins TRBV28 to TRBJ2-1; D not resolved. The DNA end is more similar to TRBJ2-7, so the J call may be wrong. CDR1 is MDHEN and CDR2 is SYDVKM in the germline V gene. This CDR3 comprises 14 residues. CDR3 nucleotide sequence: TGTGCCAGCAGTCCCCAGAAACGTGCTCACGAGCAGTACTTC. Amino acid sequence: CASSPQKRAHEQYF.

This clonotype came up a few times. The chain carries TRBV7-3 and TRBJ2-3; TRBD2 agrees at 8 bases. This CDR3 region has 14 residues. Germline V gene data show CDR1 as SGHTA and CDR2 as FQGTGA. V shed 4 bases and J 3 bases; nucleotides not matched to a gene: 3. The CDR3, as DNA: TGTGCCAGCAGCTCTAGCGGGTTGACAGATACGCAGTATTTT. This codes for CASSSSGLTDTQYF.